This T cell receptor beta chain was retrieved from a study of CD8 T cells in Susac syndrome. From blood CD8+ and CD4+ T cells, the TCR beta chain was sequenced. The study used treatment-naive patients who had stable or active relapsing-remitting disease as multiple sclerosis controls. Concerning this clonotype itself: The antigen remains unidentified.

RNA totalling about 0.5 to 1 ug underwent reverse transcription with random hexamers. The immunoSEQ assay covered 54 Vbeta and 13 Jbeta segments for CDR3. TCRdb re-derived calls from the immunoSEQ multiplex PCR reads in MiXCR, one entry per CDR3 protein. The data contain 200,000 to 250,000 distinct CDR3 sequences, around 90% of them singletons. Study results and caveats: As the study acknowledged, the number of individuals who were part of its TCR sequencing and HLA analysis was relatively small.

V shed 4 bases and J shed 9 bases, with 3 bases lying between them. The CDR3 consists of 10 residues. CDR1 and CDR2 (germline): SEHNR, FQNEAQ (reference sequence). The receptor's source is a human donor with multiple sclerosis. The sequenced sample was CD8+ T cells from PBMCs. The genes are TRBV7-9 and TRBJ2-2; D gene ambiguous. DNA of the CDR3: TGTGCCAGCAGCTCGTGGGAGCTGTTTTTT. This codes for CASSSWELFF.